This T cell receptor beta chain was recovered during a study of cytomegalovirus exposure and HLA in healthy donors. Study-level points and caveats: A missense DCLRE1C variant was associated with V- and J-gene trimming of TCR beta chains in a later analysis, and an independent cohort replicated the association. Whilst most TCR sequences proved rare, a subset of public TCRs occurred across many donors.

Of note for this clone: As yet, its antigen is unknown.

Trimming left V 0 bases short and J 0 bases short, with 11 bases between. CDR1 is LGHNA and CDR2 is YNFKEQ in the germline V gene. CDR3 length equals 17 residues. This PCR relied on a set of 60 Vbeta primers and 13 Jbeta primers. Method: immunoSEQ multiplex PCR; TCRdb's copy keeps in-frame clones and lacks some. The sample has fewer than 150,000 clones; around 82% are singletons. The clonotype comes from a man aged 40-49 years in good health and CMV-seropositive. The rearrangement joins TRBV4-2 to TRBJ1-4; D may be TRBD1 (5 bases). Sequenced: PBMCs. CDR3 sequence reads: CASSQELRVTTNEKLFF. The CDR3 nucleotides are TGTGCCAGCAGCCAAGAACTCAGGGTAACAACTAATGAAAAACTGTTTTTT.